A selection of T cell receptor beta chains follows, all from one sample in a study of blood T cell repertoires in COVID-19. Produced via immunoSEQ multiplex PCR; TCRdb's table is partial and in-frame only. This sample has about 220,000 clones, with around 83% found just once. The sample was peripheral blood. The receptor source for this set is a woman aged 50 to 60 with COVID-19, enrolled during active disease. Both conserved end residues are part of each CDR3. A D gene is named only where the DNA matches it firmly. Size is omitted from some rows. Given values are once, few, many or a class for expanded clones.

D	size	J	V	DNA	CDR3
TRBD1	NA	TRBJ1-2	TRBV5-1	TGCGCCAGCACCCTCTCCCCTCAGGGGGAAGGCTACACCTTC	CASTLSPQGEGYTF
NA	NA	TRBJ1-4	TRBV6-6	TGTGCCAGCAGGTCTCCAGGGGATGAAAAACTGTTTTTT	CASRSPGDEKLFF
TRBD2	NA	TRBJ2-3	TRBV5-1	TGCGCCAGCAGCTTGCTAGGGACTAGCGGGACCCGCACAGATACGCAGTATTTT	CASSLLGTSGTRTDTQYF
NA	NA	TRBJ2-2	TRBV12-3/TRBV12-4	TGTGCCAGCAGTTTCTCTGGGGAGCTGTTTTTT	CASSFSGELFF
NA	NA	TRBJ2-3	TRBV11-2	TGTGCCAGCAGCTCCCAGGGTTTACCCACAGATACGCAGTATTTT	CASSSQGLPTDTQYF
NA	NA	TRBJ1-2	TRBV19	TGTGCCAGTAGTATTTACCTAGATGGGGCAGGGAATGGCTACACCTTC	CASSIYLDGAGNGYTF
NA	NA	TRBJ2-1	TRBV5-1	TGCGCCAGCATCCCAACCGCAGGGATGGTAGGCGAGCAGTTCTTC	CASIPTAGMVGEQFF
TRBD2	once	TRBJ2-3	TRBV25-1	TGTGCCAGCAGTGACTACGGGGGGGCCAAGCTAAATACGCAGTATTTT	CASSDYGGAKLNTQYF
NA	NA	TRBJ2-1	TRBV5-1	TGCGCCAGCAGCTCCGGGACGGGGGTGACCTACAATGAGCAGTTCTTC	CASSSGTGVTYNEQFF
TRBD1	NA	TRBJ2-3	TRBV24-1	TGTGCCACCAGTGCCCCGGACAGGGGGTTTACAGATACGCAGTATTTT	CATSAPDRGFTDTQYF
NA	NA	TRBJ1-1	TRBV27	TGTGCCAGCAGTCCCTCCGTTAACACTGAAGCTTTCTTT	CASSPSVNTEAFF
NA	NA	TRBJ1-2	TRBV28	TGTGCCGCAGGGGCAGAGAACTATGGCTACACCTTC	CAAGAENYGYTF
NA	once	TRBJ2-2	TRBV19	TGTGCCAGTAGTATTGCAGGGAACACCGGGGAGCTGTTTTTT	CASSIAGNTGELFF
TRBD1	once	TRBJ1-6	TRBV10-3	TGTGCCATCTCCCGGGACAGGGGGAATTCACCCCTCCACTTT	CAISRDRGNSPLHF
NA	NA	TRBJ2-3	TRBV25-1	TGTGCCAGCAGTGAATATCAGGCAGATACGCAGTATTTT	CASSEYQADTQYF
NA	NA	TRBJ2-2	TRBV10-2	TGCGCCAGCAGACGGGGGACCTCGACTAACACCGGGGAGCTGTTTTTT	CASRRGTSTNTGELFF